Given below is one T cell receptor (beta chain) in context. Its antigen is not known. It was with 60 Vbeta and 13 Jbeta primers that the PCR ran. Produced via immunoSEQ multiplex PCR; TCRdb's table is partial and in-frame only. The sample has roughly 160,000 clones, 80% to 90% seen once; the top ten hold about a tenth. This entry belongs to a study of cytomegalovirus exposure and HLA in healthy donors. Study-level results: Certain indistinguishable V segments, among them TRBV6-2 and TRBV6-3, were excluded. Productive rates of about 87% or about 30% were seen for most TCR beta V segments in an earlier analysis.

V was clipped by 0 bases and J by 4 bases; unmatched bases: 4. The germline CDR1 and CDR2 sequences are SGHRS and YFSETQ. The CDR3 spans 15 residues. Healthy bone marrow donors made up the donors. At sampling all donors were nominally healthy, likely with unrecorded immune exposures. This clonotype was obtained from a man aged 18-30 years in good health and CMV-seropositive. The rearrangement uses TRBV5-1 and TRBJ2-3; the match to TRBD1 covers 8 bases. Sequencing was carried out using PBMCs. The CDR3 bases are TGCGCCAGCAGCTTGGGCGGACAGGGACCAGATACGCAGTATTTT. Residues: CASSLGGQGPDTQYF.